Listed here are 9 T cell receptor beta chains from one sample, sequenced in a study of PD-L1 blockade in urothelial cancer. The time point was: pretreatment peripheral blood. Clones were sequenced by immunoSEQ multiplex PCR, and TCRdb holds only the in-frame ones, with some missing. Found here are about 63,000 clones, roughly 79% of them singletons; the top ten hold around 6%. The sequencing used PBMCs, collected around atezolizumab (anti-PD-L1) treatment. The receptors here all came from a man aged 65-85 years with urothelial cancer.

The V gene is TRBV19, the J gene TRBJ2-3; 8 bases are a match to TRBD2. The CDR3 is 14 amino acids. Looked up from germline, CDR1 is LNHDA and CDR2 is SQIVND (reference sequence). V lost 6 bases, J lost 4 bases, and 6 bases stayed unmatched. The DNA of the CDR3 is TGTGCCAGTAGATCGGGGGGGAGAGCAGATACGCAGTATTTT. This encodes CASRSGGRADTQYF. Together with reference TRBV19 and TRBJ2-3, the CDR3 gives the full variable domain: DGGITQSPKYLFRKEGQNVTLSCEQNLNHDAMYWYRQDPGQGLRLIYYSQIVNDFQKGDIAEGYSVSREKKESFPLTVTSAQKNPTAFYLCASRSGGRADTQYFGPGTRLTVL.

The sample holds a few counts of this clone. This chain joins TRBV2 and TRBJ1-5; D unresolved. The CDR3 is 13 amino acids. In germline, CDR1 is SNHLY, CDR2 FYNNEI. V was shortened by 6 bases and J by 6 bases, with 12 bases between the two germline ends. Here the CDR3 reads CASSQSGGQPQHF. The CDR3 nucleotides are TGTGCCAGCAGCCAAAGCGGTGGTCAGCCCCAGCATTTT.

This rearrangement joins TRBV11-2 to TRBJ2-3; TRBD2 matches 9 bases. V lost 1 base, J lost 6 bases, and 8 bases stayed unmatched. The germline gives CDR1 SGHAT, CDR2 FQNNGV. The CDR3 sequence is 16 residues long. The CDR3 DNA reads TGTGCCAGCAGCTTAGTTGGCGGGGGGGCCGCGGATACGCAGTATTTT. It yields the protein CASSLVGGGAADTQYF.

The chain uses TRBV23-1 and TRBJ1-2, with 8 bases aligning to TRBD1. TRBV23-1 is known as an ORF, though its function is uncertain. This CDR3 is built from 12 residues. After removal of 9 bases from V and 5 bases from J, the junction contained 5 bases not matched to a gene. DNA for the CDR3: TGCGCCAGTGGACAGGGCACTTATGGCTACACCTTC. It codes for CASGQGTYGYTF.

This rearrangement joins TRBV7-2 to TRBJ2-1; TRBD2 aligns across 12 bases. The CDR3 is 15 residues long. Trimming cost V 5 bases and J 6 bases; bases outside gene matches: 5. CDR1 and CDR2 from the germline V gene are SGHTA and FQGNSA. CDR3: CASSPLAGGANEQFF. In nucleotides, the CDR3 is TGTGCCAGCAGCCCCCTAGCGGGGGGGGCCAATGAGCAGTTCTTC. The full variable domain, its missing parts supplied by reference TRBV7-2 and TRBJ2-1, is GAGVSQSPSNKVTEKGKDVELRCDPISGHTALYWYRQSLGQGLEFLIYFQGNSAPDKSGLPSDRFSAERTGGSVSTLTIQRTQQEDSAVYLCASSPLAGGANEQFFGPGTRLTVL.

The rearrangement uses TRBV5-1 and TRBJ2-6, with 7 bases matching TRBD1. The V and J ends lost 4 bases and 0 bases, in that order; junction bases with no gene match: 4. Germline assignment: CDR1 SGHRS and CDR2 YFSETQ. CDR3 length: 16 amino acids. The CDR3 here is CASSLGDSSGANVLTF. CDR3 in DNA: TGCGCCAGCAGCCTGGGGGACAGCTCTGGGGCCAACGTCCTGACTTTC.

The chain couples TRBV27 to TRBJ1-1; maybe TRBD1 (5 bases). The CDR3 is 13 residues long. CDR1 is MNHEY and CDR2 is SMNVEV in the germline V gene (reference sequence). The V and J ends lost 2 bases and 5 bases respectively, with 9 bases between them. CDR3 nucleotide sequence: TGTGCCAGCAGTTTAAGACAGCGTACTGAAGCTTTCTTT. It yields the protein CASSLRQRTEAFF.

CDR3 in DNA: TGCGCCAGCAGCCCAGCAGGGGGCGAGTACCAAGAGACCCAGTACTTC. It yields the protein CASSPAGGEYQETQYF. The chain links TRBV4-1 to TRBJ2-5, with TRBD1 identical over 8 bases. J lost 0 bases, V lost 4 bases, and 7 bases had no gene match. CDR3 size: 16 residues. Germline V gene data show CDR1 as MGHRA and CDR2 as YSYEKL.

This clone was counted a few times. The V and J genes are TRBV6-5 and TRBJ1-5, with 10 bases that match TRBD1. This CDR3 is 15 amino acids long. V shed 6 bases and J 2 bases; nucleotides not matched to a gene: 4. CDR1 is MNHEY, CDR2 SVGAGI, per germline. The CDR3, as DNA: TGTGCCAGCAGCCCCGGGACAGGGGGCAATCAGCCCCAGCATTTT. This sequence encodes CASSPGTGGNQPQHF.